Listed here are 3 T cell receptor beta chains from one sample, sequenced in a study of T-cell reconstitution after alpha-beta-depleted transplantation in children (TCRdb year 2016). Library creation used PCR. The sample was run on an Illumina HiSeq 2500. Molecular barcoding was employed in the preparation of TCR libraries, with unique molecular identifiers being used to normalize TCRbeta repertoire quantification. The public reads were reanalyzed by TCRdb: fastp trimming at Q25, MiXCR alignment, in-frame beta chains only. One record per CDR3 amino acid sequence lists the most common genes and DNA. In this sample the table shows around 960,000 distinct CDR3 sequences, about 30% of which occur a single time. Jointly, the top ten make up more than 25% of the sample. According to the study, the label for this sample's treatment or condition signals: allogeneic hematopoietic cell transplantation with graft depleted of TCRalphabeta T cells and CD19 B cells.

Material: PBMCs, mostly from graft donor cells, obtained 360 days after TCRalphabeta/CD19-depleted stem cell transplant. The receptors derive from a boy under three years old who had a stem cell transplant for SCID, so the T cells may come from the graft donor.

This clonotype has a handful of counts. The chain uses TRBV3-1 and TRBJ1-1; 7 bases fit TRBD1. The CDR3 covers 15 residues. Germline CDR1 LGHDT, CDR2 YNNKEL (reference sequence). V was pared by 5 bases and J by 10 bases, with 16 bases of the junction left unmatched. CDR3 in DNA: TGTGCCAGCAGCGTCATCAGGGGGGCCCTCGCGGGAGCTTTCTTT. Its protein is CASSVIRGALAGAFF.

The gene calls are TRBV5-1 and TRBJ2-2; no clear D. V was shortened by 5 bases and J by 4 bases, with 12 bases between the two germline ends. Germline V CDR1 and CDR2: SGHRS, YFSETQ. This CDR3 is built from 14 residues. As DNA, the CDR3 is TGCGCCAGCAGTTTTACTGCCCCCACCGGGGAGCTGTTTTTT. It encodes CASSFTAPTGELFF.

This clonotype was seen repeatedly, ten times or more. The rearrangement links TRBV9 to TRBJ2-5, with D maybe TRBD1 (5 bases). The CDR3 is made up of 15 amino acids. V was trimmed by 2 bases and J by 5 bases, leaving 16 bases between them. Germline V gene lookup returns CDR1 SGDLS and CDR2 YYNGEE. CDR3 sequence reads: CASSVGQVLRETQYF. The CDR3 DNA is TGTGCCAGCAGCGTGGGGCAGGTCCTCCGTGAGACCCAGTACTTC.